A single sample is the source of the 20 T cell receptor beta chains below, sequenced in a study of blood T cells in healthy people across ages. The second PCR ran about 7 to 12 cycles with a sample-barcoded 5' primer and J-beta primers. TCRdb independently ran MiXCR on the 5' RACE reads; one entry per CDR3 protein. Found here are 910,000 or so distinct CDR3 sequences, roughly 50% of them singletons; the top ten hold 20% to 25%. Material: blood. These receptors originate from a woman aged 55-69 years in good health.

The V call is TRBV5-1, the J call TRBJ2-5, with TRBD2 matching over 9 bases. The ends lost 3 bases at V and 4 bases at J; junction bases unmatched: 13. Per germline, CDR1 SGHRS and CDR2 YFSETQ. This CDR3 is 17 amino acids long. The CDR3 bases are TGCGCCAGCAGCTCTAGCCAGTCTAGCGGGACGGGAGAGACCCAGTACTTC. It specifies CASSSSQSSGTGETQYF.

There are a few counts of this clonotype. The chain couples TRBV6-2 or TRBV6-3 to TRBJ2-3; D gene ambiguous. The germline V gene encodes CDR1 MNHEY and CDR2 SVGEGT. This CDR3 is 15 amino acids long. V was clipped by 2 bases and J by 8 bases, with 17 bases between them. The CDR3 is CASSYLDAIPITQYF. The CDR3 region has the DNA TGTGCCAGCAGTTACCTGGACGCGATCCCCATTACGCAGTATTTT.

This clonotype was counted only a few times. V and J are TRBV29-1 and TRBJ2-2; D is possibly TRBD2 (5 bases). The V end was cut by 7 bases, the J end by 2 bases, with 20 bases between. Germline V CDR1 and CDR2: SQVTM, ANQGSEA. CDR3 size: 16 residues. The CDR3 coding sequence is TGCAGCGCTACCGTATCGGGAACGGTTAACACCGGGGAGCTGTTTTTT. It translates to CSATVSGTVNTGELFF.

The CDR3 protein is CASTDSYGYTF. The CDR3 coding sequence is TGTGCCAGCACTGACTCCTATGGCTACACCTTC. V and J are TRBV6-2 or TRBV6-3 and TRBJ1-2; D not certain. V lost 7 bases and J 4 bases, leaving 7 bases between the germline ends. Germline V gives CDR1 MNHEY, CDR2 SVGEGT. This CDR3 comprises 11 residues.

This sequence joins TRBV9 and TRBJ2-7; 10 nucleotides match TRBD1. The CDR3 is made up of 16 amino acids. Per germline, CDR1 SGDLS and CDR2 YYNGEE. With 2 bases clipped from V and 3 bases from J, the junction kept 8 bases outside the gene matches. The CDR3 sequence is CASSVGTGAVIYEQYF. The CDR3 bases are TGTGCCAGCAGCGTCGGGACAGGGGCCGTGATCTACGAGCAGTACTTC.

The CDR3 DNA reads TGTGCCAGCAGTGAAGACAGGGTTCAGCCCCAGCATTTT. It encodes CASSEDRVQPQHF. The chain has TRBV2 and TRBJ1-5, with D perhaps matching TRBD1 (6 bases). The CDR3 covers 13 residues. Trimming cost V 1 base and J 6 bases, with 7 bases left between them. Germline CDR1 reads SNHLY; CDR2 reads FYNNEI.

The chain is built from TRBV4-1 and TRBJ2-1; 8 bases agree with TRBD2. Trimming removed 3 bases from V and 4 bases from J; junction bases left unmatched: 5. The CDR3 contains 15 residues. CDR1 MGHRA and CDR2 YSYEKL come from the germline V gene. CDR3: CASSHLVAGYNEQFF. CDR3 sequence (DNA): TGCGCCAGCAGCCATCTAGTAGCGGGGTACAATGAGCAGTTCTTC.

The chain employs TRBV20-1 and TRBJ1-2; TRBD1 matches 7 bases. Germline trimming cut 5 bases from V and 4 bases from J; bases unmatched to any gene: 7. This CDR3 is 13 amino acids long. Germline CDR1 DFQATT, CDR2 SNEGSKA (reference sequence). CDR3 bases: TGCAGTGCTGGGGAACAGGGGATCTATGGCTACACCTTC. Translated, it gives CSAGEQGIYGYTF.

V and J are TRBV27 and TRBJ2-2; no clear D gene. This CDR3 comprises 14 residues. The V gene's germline CDR1 is MNHEY and CDR2 SMNVEV (reference sequence). Trimming pared 5 bases from V and 3 bases from J, leaving 10 bases between. This CDR3 is CASSARLDTGELFF. The CDR3 DNA follows: TGTGCCAGCAGTGCCCGGCTAGACACCGGGGAGCTGTTTTTT.

J is TRBJ2-5 and V is TRBV29-1; D could derive from TRBD1 or TRBD2 (6 bases each). Near its end, the DNA agrees better with TRBJ2-7, so the J call may be wrong. This CDR3 region has 13 residues. Germline values: CDR1 SQVTM, CDR2 ANQGSEA. The CDR3 loop reads CSAKTGLGGEQYF. The CDR3 DNA is TGCAGCGCAAAGACAGGCCTCGGGGGCGAGCAGTACTTC.

There are a few counts of this clonotype. This sequence joins TRBV29-1 and TRBJ2-5, with D possibly matching TRBD2 (6 bases). The CDR3 is made up of 14 amino acids. V lost 4 bases to trimming and J lost 5 bases, with 17 bases between them. Germline V gene data show CDR1 as SQVTM and CDR2 as ANQGSEA. CDR3 sequence reads: CSVGEAGLRETQYF. For the CDR3, the DNA is TGCAGCGTTGGGGAGGCAGGGCTTAGGGAGACCCAGTACTTC.

This clonotype was detected once. V and J are TRBV5-1 and TRBJ2-5; no clear D. Germline V gene lookup returns CDR1 SGHRS and CDR2 YFSETQ. CDR3 length equals 13 residues. V lost 0 bases to trimming and J lost 11 bases, with 14 bases between them. Here the CDR3 reads CASSLAVGNEQYF. The DNA for the CDR3 is TGCGCCAGCAGCTTGGCCGTTGGTAATGAGCAGTACTTC.

The chain couples TRBV29-1 to TRBJ2-1; 11 bases are shared with TRBD2. This CDR3 contains 15 residues. V was pared by 7 bases and J by 7 bases, with 12 bases of the junction left unmatched. CDR1 and CDR2 from the germline V gene are SQVTM and ANQGSEA. CDR3 DNA sequence: TGCAGCGCCAACCTGGGGCTAGCGGGAGGAAATGAGCAGTTCTTC. This translates into CSANLGLAGGNEQFF.

The chain links TRBV7-2 to TRBJ1-5; D unresolved. From germline, CDR1 is SGHTA and CDR2 FQGNSA. Trimming took off 2 bases at V and 7 bases at J, with 12 bases between the two ends. The CDR3 contains 14 residues. Here the CDR3 reads CASSLTRAGQPQHF. In DNA form, the CDR3 reads TGTGCCAGCAGCTTAACTAGGGCTGGACAGCCCCAGCATTTT.

This clonotype was seen just once. This chain connects TRBV7-2 to TRBJ2-7; no reliable D call. The CDR3 runs 15 residues. V was pared by 1 base and J by 1 base, with 11 bases between. Germline CDR1 SGHTA, CDR2 FQGNSA. Here the CDR3 reads CASSLVAQASYEQYF. The CDR3 DNA reads TGTGCCAGCAGCTTAGTTGCTCAAGCATCCTACGAGCAGTACTTC.

The chain joins TRBV28 to TRBJ2-4; D tentatively reads TRBD1 or TRBD2 (6 bases each). The J call may be mistaken, given a closer DNA end match to TRBJ2-7. The germline V gene encodes CDR1 MDHEN and CDR2 SYDVKM. CDR3 size: 15 residues. This CDR3 reads CANIPAGHDLYEQYF. The CDR3 coding sequence is TGTGCCAACATTCCCGCGGGACATGATTTGTACGAGCAGTACTTC.

The DNA for the CDR3 is TGCAGTGCTAGAGATCACCTCCGCTCCTCCTACGAGCAGTACTTC. Its protein is CSARDHLRSSYEQYF. V and J are TRBV20-1 and TRBJ2-7, with D unclear. The V end was cut by 0 bases, the J end by 0 bases, with 12 bases between. CDR1 and CDR2 from the germline V gene are DFQATT and SNEGSKA (reference sequence). The CDR3 length is 15 residues.

This chain links TRBV15 with TRBJ1-1; D gene uncertain. This CDR3 comprises 13 residues. Germline CDR1 is LNHNV and CDR2 is YYDKDF (reference sequence). V was shortened by 3 bases and J by 9 bases, with 14 bases between the two germline ends. The CDR3 sequence: CATSSIAGSKAFF. The DNA for the CDR3 is TGTGCCACCAGCAGCATAGCGGGCTCGAAAGCTTTCTTT.

The chain links TRBV5-1 to TRBJ2-1; D is tentatively TRBD1 or TRBD2 (6 bases each). Germline CDR1 reads SGHRS; CDR2 reads YFSETQ. The V end was cut by 5 bases, the J end by 2 bases, with 11 bases between. The CDR3 is 14 residues long. The CDR3 is CASREGEAYNEQFF. The CDR3 nucleotides read TGCGCCAGCAGGGAGGGGGAAGCCTACAATGAGCAGTTCTTC.

The chain couples TRBV25-1 to TRBJ1-1; 8 bases fit TRBD1. V dropped 1 base and J dropped 7; count of bases not matched to a gene: 20. The CDR3 is 19 residues long. Germline V gene lookup returns CDR1 MGHDK and CDR2 SYGVNS. Here the CDR3 reads CASSESLGQGGSRTREAFF. In DNA form, the CDR3 reads TGTGCCAGCAGTGAATCCCTCGGACAGGGCGGCAGCAGGACCCGTGAAGCTTTCTTT.